This TCR beta chain comes out of a study of blood T cell repertoires in COVID-19. Study background: T cells, B-cell-depleted T cells, or PBMCs supplied cDNA or gDNA.

Germline V gives CDR1 MGHRA, CDR2 YSYEKL. The CDR3 sequence is 16 residues long. Trimming cost V 3 bases and J 3 bases, with 17 bases left between them. Assay: immunoSEQ multiplex PCR; the TCRdb copy retains only in-frame clones and omits some. The sample has 90,000 to 150,000 clones, over 65% seen once; the top ten hold roughly 5.6%. Sequencing used peripheral blood. The chain recombines TRBV4-1 with TRBJ1-2; a possible D gene is TRBD1 (5 bases). The sequence came from a man in his sixties or seventies with acute or convalescent COVID-19. CDR3 sequence reads: CASSQDNYGPHYGYTF. CDR3 in DNA: TGCGCCAGCAGCCAGGACAATTATGGGCCTCACTATGGCTACACCTTC.